Sequencing of this TCR beta chain was carried out in a study of radiation and T cells in renal cell carcinoma. Time point noted: blood 2 weeks post-SBRT. The treatment: 15 Gy SBRT to primary tumor, nephrectomy 4 weeks later. Trimming left V 1 base short and J 8 bases short, with 11 bases between. The germline CDR1 and CDR2 sequences are MNHEY and SVGAGI. The length of the CDR3 is 13 residues. TCRdb keeps only in-frame clones here, not all; method: immunoSEQ multiplex PCR. The data hold fewer than 90,000 clones, with 65% to 90% observed a single time. The specimen was blood, collected from a patient whose treatment included radiotherapy and nephrectomy. This chain uses TRBV6-5 with TRBJ1-2; D may be TRBD1 (6 bases). The source of this sequence is a woman in her forties or fifties with renal cell carcinoma. The CDR3 DNA reads TGTGCCAGCAGTTACTTACAGGGATCCGGCTACACCTTC. It codes for CASSYLQGSGYTF.